This T cell receptor beta chain is drawn from a study of cytomegalovirus exposure and HLA in healthy donors. Those who donated were healthy bone marrow donors. This CDR3 contains 14 residues. Deletions cut 7 bases from V and 13 bases from J, with 25 bases between. The germline CDR1 and CDR2 sequences are LNHDA and SQIVND (reference sequence). Both 60 Vbeta primers and 13 Jbeta primers went into the PCR. In the authors' workflow: In a later analysis, of around 85 million unique beta chains, roughly 9.9 million appeared in at least two donors. Libraries were prepared by immunoSEQ multiplex PCR; TCRdb keeps only in-frame clonotypes and omits some of them. V, J and clone size were drawn from that table, and D and trimming were deduced from the DNA. The data hold 15,000 to 20,000 clones, with 75% observed a single time.

The rearrangement joins TRBV19 to TRBJ1-1; D is unresolved. Sequencing was carried out using PBMCs. This TCR was recovered from a man aged 18 to 30 in good health and CMV-seronegative. The CDR3 loop is CASIPSWGAGLGFF. CDR3 DNA sequence: TGTGCCAGTATCCCATCCTGGGGAGCAGGTCTCGGTTTCTTT.